Each of the 27 T cell receptor beta chains below was sequenced from the same sample in a study of blood T cells in healthy people across ages. A second about 7 to 11 cycle PCR used barcoded and J-beta primers. Each CDR3 protein is one row after TCRdb ran MiXCR on the 5' RACE reads. Altogether hundreds of thousands of distinct CDR3 sequences are present, 29% being singletons, with the ten largest covering roughly a sixth. Sample: blood. These receptors were obtained from a woman of 80 years or more in good health.

This clonotype showed up many times. The chain carries TRBV7-2 and TRBJ2-3; D gene unclear. The CDR3 is made up of 13 amino acids. Trimming removed 1 base from V and 4 bases from J, with 6 bases in between. Germline values: CDR1 SGHTA, CDR2 FQGNSA. The CDR3 DNA is TGTGCCAGCAGCTTAGGGGGATCAGATACGCAGTATTTT. Translation gives CASSLGGSDTQYF.

This clonotype showed up just a few times. The V call is TRBV12-3 or TRBV12-4, the J call TRBJ1-1; possibly TRBD1 for D (5 bases). The CDR3 is made up of 16 amino acids. Trimming took off 1 base at V and 0 bases at J, with 12 bases between the two ends. The CDR3 region is CASSLEDIVMNTEAFF. In DNA, the CDR3 is TGTGCCAGCAGTTTAGAGGACATAGTTATGAACACTGAAGCTTTCTTT.

Turning to this clonotype: A much bigger clone sits one base away, suggesting this may be a read error. The V call is TRBV5-6, the J call TRBJ2-1; 8 bases align to TRBD2. Germline V lookup: CDR1 SGHDT, CDR2 YYEEEE. V lost 0 bases, J lost 13 bases, and 15 bases stayed unmatched. The length of the CDR3 is 16 residues. The CDR3 is CASSLGGTSLQETQFF. The DNA of the CDR3 is TGTGCCAGCAGCTTGGGAGGGACTAGTCTTCAAGAGACCCAGTTCTTC.

Ten or more counts support this clonotype. The J gene is TRBJ2-4, the V gene TRBV14; tentative D call: TRBD2 (5 bases). The CDR3 totals 17 residues. From germline, CDR1 is SGHDN and CDR2 FVKESK. V was shortened by 4 bases and J by 2 bases, with 18 bases between the two germline ends. The CDR3 protein is CASSPIVTGKPKNIQYF. The CDR3 DNA reads as TGTGCCAGCAGCCCCATCGTTACGGGGAAGCCCAAAAACATTCAGTACTTC.

This clonotype came up many times. The chain couples TRBV11-2 to TRBJ2-5; 8 bases fit TRBD2. The CDR3 covers 15 residues. V lost 1 base, J lost 5 bases, and 6 bases stayed unmatched. Germline V gives CDR1 SGHAT, CDR2 FQNNGV. CDR3 sequence reads: CASSLVRGGRETQYF. CDR3 coding DNA: TGTGCCAGCAGCTTAGTTCGGGGGGGGAGGGAGACCCAGTACTTC.

This clonotype was counted only a few times. This sequence joins TRBV7-3 and TRBJ2-1; D is perhaps TRBD2 (6 bases). CDR3 length equals 16 residues. The V gene lost 1 base and the J gene lost 0 bases, with 10 bases spanning the gap. Germline CDR1 SGHTA, CDR2 FQGTGA. For the CDR3, the DNA is TGTGCCAGCAGCTTAAAAGCGGGTAGCTCCTACAATGAGCAGTTCTTC. Translating it yields CASSLKAGSSYNEQFF.

The CDR3 protein is CASSLRLGREETQYF. CDR3 DNA sequence: TGTGCCAGCAGCCTCAGACTAGGAAGGGAAGAGACCCAGTACTTC. The chain links TRBV7-2 to TRBJ2-5; D perhaps matches TRBD2 (6 bases). Germline CDR1 SGHTA, CDR2 FQGNSA. The germline V and J ends were trimmed by 5 bases and 3 bases, with 16 bases remaining between them. This CDR3 is built from 15 residues.

This clonotype was detected many times. V and J are TRBV10-1 and TRBJ2-5; D perhaps matches TRBD1 (6 bases). Trimming took 2 bases from V and 4 from J, leaving 17 bases between them. This CDR3 has 16 amino acids. Germline CDR1 and CDR2: WNHNN and SYGVQD (reference sequence). CDR3 DNA: TGCGCCAGCAGTGAGAATCCAGGGGCGATGGGAGAGACCCAGTACTTC. Protein: CASSENPGAMGETQYF.

This clonotype was detected only a few times. This chain connects TRBV5-1 to TRBJ2-5; D may match TRBD1 or TRBD2 (5 bases each). V lost 6 bases to trimming and J lost 4 bases, with 16 bases between them. Germline V lookup: CDR1 SGHRS, CDR2 YFSETQ. The CDR3 runs to 14 residues. CDR3 bases: TGCGCCAGCACCCCTTGGGGGATTCGAGAGACCCAGTACTTC. It specifies CASTPWGIRETQYF.

Remarks on this clonotype: It may be a read error: a sequence one base away is much more abundant. V gene TRBV6-2 or TRBV6-3 combines with J gene TRBJ2-5, with TRBD2 as a possible D gene (6 bases). Trimming shortened V by 0 bases and J by 11 bases, and 19 bases separated the two germline ends. CDR3 length: 15 residues. CDR1 MNHEY and CDR2 SVGEGT come from the germline V gene. Here the CDR3 reads CASSYSAGGLNEQYF. The CDR3 DNA is TGTGCCAGCAGTTACTCAGCGGGCGGACTCAATGAGCAGTACTTC.

On this clonotype itself: Given a much more abundant clone one base away, this may be a read error. This rearrangement joins TRBV10-3 to TRBJ2-1; TRBD2 might be the D (6 bases). Judging by the DNA end, TRBJ2-7 fits better; the J call may be wrong. The CDR3 loop spans 15 amino acids. Germline V gives CDR1 ENHRY, CDR2 SYGVKD. The CDR3 spells CAIRSGLSSYNEQYF. Written as DNA, the CDR3 is TGTGCCATCAGATCGGGACTGAGCTCCTACAATGAGCAGTACTTC.

This clonotype has at least ten counts. The chain joins TRBV7-9 to TRBJ2-5; possibly TRBD1 or TRBD2 for D (6 bases each). Between the trimmed V and J ends, which lost 5 bases and 4 bases, there was a span of 14 bases. Germline V gene lookup returns CDR1 SEHNR and CDR2 FQNEAQ (reference sequence). This CDR3 is 14 amino acids long. The CDR3, as DNA: TGTGCCAGCAGCCCCCGCGGAGGGGGAGAGACCCAGTACTTC. Protein: CASSPRGGGETQYF. The entire variable domain, with the rest obtained from reference TRBV7-9 and TRBJ2-5, is as follows: DTGVSQNPRHKITKRGQNVTFRCDPISEHNRLYWYRQTLGQGPEFLTYFQNEAQLEKSRLLSDRFSAERPKGSFSTLEIQRTEQGDSAMYLCASSPRGGGETQYFGPGTRLLVL.

This clonotype was recorded at least ten times. The chain uses TRBV7-9 and TRBJ1-2; 9 bases align to TRBD1. CDR1 and CDR2 from the germline V gene are SEHNR and FQNEAQ (reference sequence). Trimming took 5 bases from V and 7 from J; bases not matched to a gene: 8. This CDR3 is 14 amino acids long. Written as DNA, the CDR3 is TGTGCCAGCAGCCTTTTACAGGGGGCGGCTGGCTACACCTTC. Its protein product is CASSLLQGAAGYTF.

The CDR3 is CATSGPGTGNGELFF. In nucleotides, the CDR3 is TGTGCCACCAGTGGACCCGGGACAGGGAACGGGGAGCTGTTTTTT. The chain is built from TRBV24-1 and TRBJ2-2; 9 bases match TRBD1. The germline V gene has CDR1 KGHDR and CDR2 SFDVKD. Unmatched junction bases numbered 7, after V lost 5 bases and J lost 7 bases. CDR3 size: 15 residues.

The rearrangement uses TRBV12-3 or TRBV12-4 and TRBJ2-7; 14 bases match TRBD2. The CDR3 has 20 amino acids. J was trimmed by 4 bases and V by 6 bases; bases with no gene match: 20. The CDR3: CASRRAQGKGLAGVFYEQYF. The CDR3 nucleotides read TGTGCCAGCAGACGAGCCCAGGGGAAGGGACTAGCGGGAGTTTTTTACGAGCAGTACTTC.

The table lists this clonotype with many counts. V and J are TRBV11-2 and TRBJ2-3, with TRBD2 matching over 7 bases. The CDR3 is 16 amino acids. CDR1 and CDR2 (germline): SGHAT, FQNNGV. Trimming took 1 base from V and 2 from J; bases not matched to a gene: 6. In nucleotides, the CDR3 is TGTGCCAGCAGCTTAGTTGGGACTACAATCACAGATACGCAGTATTTT. This encodes CASSLVGTTITDTQYF.

This clonotype was recorded at least ten times. The V gene is TRBV10-3, the J gene TRBJ2-5; D could derive from TRBD1 or TRBD2 (5 bases each). The length of the CDR3 is 17 residues. Trimming shortened V by 3 bases and J by 1 base, and 18 bases separated the two germline ends. CDR1 and CDR2 (germline): ENHRY, SYGVKD. The DNA for the CDR3 is TGTGCCATCAGTGATCTTAGGGTAGGGGACCGCCAAGAGACCCAGTACTTC. This gives the protein CAISDLRVGDRQETQYF.

This chain uses TRBV11-2 with TRBJ2-1; 15 positions match TRBD2. V was pared by 1 base and J by 8 bases, with 9 bases of the junction left unmatched. Germline-derived CDR1 and CDR2 are SGHAT and FQNNGV. This CDR3 contains 18 residues. The CDR3 protein is CASSLVPGTSGRMDEQFF. In DNA, the CDR3 is TGTGCCAGCAGCTTAGTCCCTGGGACTAGCGGGAGGATGGATGAGCAGTTCTTC.

The V gene is TRBV7-9, the J gene TRBJ2-5; D is possibly TRBD1 or TRBD2 (5 bases each). The J call may be incorrect, as the DNA end agrees better with TRBJ2-7. This CDR3 spans 14 amino acids. Germline-derived CDR1 and CDR2 are SEHNR and FQNEAQ (reference sequence). This CDR3 is CASSSAGTVYEQYF. In nucleotides, the CDR3 is TGTGCCAGCAGCTCCGCCGGGACCGTCTACGAGCAGTACTTC.

This clonotype came up a few times. The CDR3 region has the DNA TGTGCCAGCAGCTTAGGCGGACAGGGGACTGGCTACACCTTC. This translates into CASSLGGQGTGYTF. The rearrangement uses TRBV7-2 and TRBJ1-2, with 9 bases lining up with TRBD1. Germline V lookup: CDR1 SGHTA, CDR2 FQGNSA. V was pared by 1 base and J by 7 bases, with 4 bases of the junction left unmatched. The CDR3 contains 14 residues.

V and J are TRBV7-2 and TRBJ1-1; D is perhaps TRBD1 (5 bases). V was clipped by 6 bases and J by 6 bases, with 14 bases between them. The CDR3 consists of 13 residues. Germline V lookup: CDR1 SGHTA, CDR2 FQGNSA. The CDR3 region is CASRLRDGAEAFF. CDR3 coding DNA: TGTGCCAGCAGACTCCGGGACGGGGCTGAAGCTTTCTTT.

This clonotype came up many times. The chain recombines TRBV7-9 with TRBJ1-6; D ambiguous. The germline V and J ends were trimmed by 1 base and 8 bases, with 9 bases remaining between them. CDR3 length equals 14 residues. The germline CDR1 and CDR2 sequences are SEHNR and FQNEAQ (reference sequence). CDR3 residues: CASSLDGRDSPLHF. CDR3 sequence (DNA): TGTGCCAGCAGCTTAGATGGCAGAGATTCACCCCTCCACTTT.

This clonotype was counted only a few times. The J gene is TRBJ2-7, the V gene TRBV9; 7 positions match TRBD1. Germline trimming cut 4 bases from V and 2 bases from J; bases unmatched to any gene: 9. This CDR3 has 15 residues. Per germline, CDR1 SGDLS and CDR2 YYNGEE. In DNA, the CDR3 is TGTGCCAGCAGCAAAGAAGGGCAGGGGGCCTACGAGCAGTACTTC. Encoded protein: CASSKEGQGAYEQYF.

The chain combines TRBV15 with TRBJ2-1; weak D call: TRBD2 (5 bases). Germline-derived CDR1 and CDR2 are LNHNV and YYDKDF (reference sequence). Trimming removed 0 bases from V and 16 bases from J, with 16 bases in between. The CDR3 contains 13 residues. Here the CDR3 DNA reads TGTGCCACCAGCAGAGATCTAGCCAGTGTTCCCTTCTTC. Translated, it gives CATSRDLASVPFF.

Ten or more counts support this clonotype. The rearrangement uses TRBV15 and TRBJ2-7; D is uncertain. The CDR3 extends over 14 amino acids. Deletions cut 3 bases from V and 0 bases from J, with 9 bases between. The germline CDR1 and CDR2 sequences are LNHNV and YYDKDF (reference sequence). The CDR3 spells CATSRDRTSYEQYF. The DNA of the CDR3 is TGTGCCACCAGCAGGGACCGAACCTCCTACGAGCAGTACTTC.

This clonotype was detected a few times. The J gene is TRBJ1-6, the V gene TRBV7-8; 11 bases line up with TRBD1. CDR3 size: 18 residues. Germline CDR1 is SGHVS and CDR2 is FQNEAQ. V shed 5 bases, J shed 12 bases, and the junction held 18 bases outside the gene matches. The CDR3 here is CASSQTMGQGGRIKPLHF. CDR3 coding DNA: TGTGCCAGCAGCCAAACCATGGGACAGGGGGGAAGAATTAAACCCCTCCACTTT. Full variable domain (remainder filled in from reference TRBV7-8 and TRBJ1-6): GAGVSQSPRYKVAKRGQDVALRCDPISGHVSLFWYQQALGQGPEFLTYFQNEAQLDKSGLPSDRFFAERPEGSVSTLKIQRTQQEDSAVYLCASSQTMGQGGRIKPLHFGNGTRLTVT.

This clonotype was seen repeatedly, ten times or more. V and J are TRBV14 and TRBJ1-2; D gene uncertain. Per the germline V gene, CDR1 is SGHDN and CDR2 is FVKESK. Trimming took 4 bases from V and 4 from J, leaving 22 bases between them. The CDR3 has 17 amino acids. CDR3 DNA sequence: TGTGCCAGCAGCCGAGACGGAGGAGGTTATCGTAGCTATGGCTACACCTTC. It encodes CASSRDGGGYRSYGYTF.